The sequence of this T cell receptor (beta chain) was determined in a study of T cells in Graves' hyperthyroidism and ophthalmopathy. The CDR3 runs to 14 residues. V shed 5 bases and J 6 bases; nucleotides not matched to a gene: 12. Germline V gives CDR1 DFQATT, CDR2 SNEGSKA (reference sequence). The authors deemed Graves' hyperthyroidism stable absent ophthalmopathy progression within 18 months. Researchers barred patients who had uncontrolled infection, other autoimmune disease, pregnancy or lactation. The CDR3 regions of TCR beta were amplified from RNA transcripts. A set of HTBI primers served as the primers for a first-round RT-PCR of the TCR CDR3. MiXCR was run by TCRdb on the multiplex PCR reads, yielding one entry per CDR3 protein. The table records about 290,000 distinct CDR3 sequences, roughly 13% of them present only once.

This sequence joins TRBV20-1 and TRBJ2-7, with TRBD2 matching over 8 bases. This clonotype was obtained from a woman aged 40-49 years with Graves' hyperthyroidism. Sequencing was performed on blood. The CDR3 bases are TGCAGTGCTCCGACGGGACTAGATTCGGGCGAGCAGTACTTC. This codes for CSAPTGLDSGEQYF.